The 14 T cell receptor beta chains below come from one sample, sequenced in a study of T cells in Graves' hyperthyroidism and ophthalmopathy. The TCR beta CDR3 regions underwent amplification using RNA transcripts as the source. Carried out on the TCR CDR3, a first-round RT-PCR used the HTBI primer set. TCRdb re-analysed the multiplex PCR reads in MiXCR, keeping a single row per CDR3 protein. The repertoire holds fewer than 450,000 distinct CDR3 sequences, around 15% seen once, with around 27% in the top ten. Input material: blood. Receptors were obtained from a man aged 45-60 years with Graves' ophthalmopathy.

This clonotype was seen many times. CDR3 bases: TGTGCCAGCAGTTTATTGACAGATCTCCCCCCAGATACGCAGTATTTT. It specifies CASSLLTDLPPDTQYF. The chain links TRBV27 to TRBJ2-3; a possible D gene is TRBD1 (5 bases). Trimming removed 1 base from V and 4 bases from J, with 15 bases in between. This CDR3 spans 16 amino acids. CDR1 MNHEY and CDR2 SMNVEV come from the germline V gene (reference sequence).

V is TRBV5-1 and J is TRBJ1-1; 7 bases agree with TRBD1. The CDR3 length is 15 residues. Trimming cost V 5 bases and J 1 base; bases outside gene matches: 8. Looked up from germline, CDR1 is SGHRS and CDR2 is YFSETQ. The CDR3 is CASRIPGQKNTEAFF. CDR3 bases: TGCGCCAGCAGAATTCCGGGACAGAAGAACACTGAAGCTTTCTTT.

This chain links TRBV28 with TRBJ1-2, with 7 bases aligning to TRBD1. Germline trimming cut 4 bases from V and 8 bases from J; bases unmatched to any gene: 4. The germline CDR1 and CDR2 sequences are MDHEN and SYDVKM. The CDR3 totals 12 residues. This CDR3 reads CASSSGTEGYTF. Written as DNA, the CDR3 is TGTGCCAGCAGTTCCGGGACAGAGGGCTACACCTTC.

The chain couples TRBV12-3 or TRBV12-4 to TRBJ2-2, with D possibly TRBD2 on 6 matching bases. V lost 3 bases and J 6 bases, leaving 11 bases between the germline ends. This CDR3 region has 14 residues. In DNA, the CDR3 is TGTGCCAGCAGTTTTGGGGGAGGTGCCGGGGAGCTGTTTTTT. Translation gives CASSFGGGAGELFF.

The chain combines TRBV7-8 with TRBJ1-3; D ambiguous. Germline assignment: CDR1 SGHVS and CDR2 FQNEAQ. The CDR3 loop spans 14 amino acids. Written as DNA, the CDR3 is TGTCCTCAACGGGCGGAACGGTGGGCAAACACCATATATTTT. It translates to CPQRAERWANTIYF.

This clonotype came up a few times. The chain links TRBV5-1 to TRBJ1-2; D remains ambiguous. Germline assignment: CDR1 SGHRS and CDR2 YFSETQ. This CDR3 is 15 amino acids long. With 4 bases removed from V and 1 base from J, the gap between germline ends came to 14 bases. CDR3: CASSRERAYNYGYTF. CDR3 in DNA: TGCGCCAGCAGCCGGGAAAGGGCATATAACTATGGCTACACCTTC.

The chain combines TRBV9 with TRBJ2-1, with 9 bases aligning to TRBD2. The CDR3 spans 17 residues. Germline V gene lookup returns CDR1 SGDLS and CDR2 YYNGEE. The J segment lost 0 bases and the V segment lost 0 bases, leaving 4 bases of the junction unmatched. CDR3 protein: CASSVGGSGSSYNEQFF. CDR3 DNA sequence: TGTGCCAGCAGCGTAGGAGGTAGCGGGAGCTCCTACAATGAGCAGTTCTTC.

The chain couples TRBV15 to TRBJ2-2; possibly TRBD1 for D (7 bases). This CDR3 contains 14 residues. Between the trimmed V and J ends, which lost 6 bases and 5 bases, there was a span of 13 bases. Germline lookup yields CDR1 LNHNV and CDR2 YYDKDF (reference sequence). CDR3 sequence: CATSSAGGTGELFF. CDR3 sequence (DNA): TGTGCCACCAGTAGCGCAGGGGGGACCGGGGAGCTGTTTTTT.

This rearrangement joins TRBV6-1 to TRBJ2-7; D is unclear. The germline V gene encodes CDR1 MNHNS and CDR2 SASEGT. The CDR3 length is 12 residues. V was shortened by 2 bases and J by 5 bases, with 7 bases between the two germline ends. CDR3 amino acids: CASSETRDEQYF. CDR3 DNA: TGTGCCAGCAGTGAAACCCGGGACGAGCAGTACTTC.

The chain is built from TRBV7-9 and TRBJ2-3, with 8 bases identical to TRBD1. The CDR3 consists of 14 residues. Germline V gives CDR1 SEHNR, CDR2 FQNEAQ (reference sequence). The V and J ends lost 5 bases and 1 base, in that order; junction bases with no gene match: 2. In DNA, the CDR3 is TGTGCCAGCAGCCGGGGACAGGGCACAGATACGCAGTATTTT. Translated: CASSRGQGTDTQYF.

This clonotype turned up a few times. Germline and junction disagree at one end, which may indicate a read error. The rearrangement uses TRBV11-2 and TRBJ2-5; TRBD2 is a possible D gene (5 bases). In germline, CDR1 is SGHAT, CDR2 FQNNGV. The CDR3 runs to 15 residues. CDR3 sequence: CASKLAGRVQETQYF. The CDR3, as DNA: TGCGCCAGCAAACTCGCGGGCCGGGTCCAAGAGACCCAGTACTTC. Combining the CDR3 with reference TRBV11-2 and TRBJ2-5 gives the whole variable domain EAGVAQSPRYKIIEKRQSVAFWCNPISGHATLYWYQQILGQGPKLLIQFQNNGVVDDSQLPKDRFSAERLKGVDSTLKIQPAKLEDSAVYLCASKLAGRVQETQYFGPGTRLLVL.

The rearrangement joins TRBV20-1 to TRBJ2-5, with 9 bases lining up with TRBD1. The germline V gene encodes CDR1 DFQATT and CDR2 SNEGSKA (reference sequence). The V segment lost 2 bases and the J segment 4 bases; nucleotides outside the gene matches: 5. The CDR3 extends over 14 amino acids. CDR3 loop: CSARNRGRIETQYF. In nucleotides, the CDR3 is TGCAGTGCTAGAAACAGGGGGCGGATAGAGACCCAGTACTTC.

This clonotype has at least ten counts. CDR3 region: CASSPVGYEQYF. The CDR3 coding sequence is TGTGCCAGCTCACCAGTGGGTTACGAGCAGTACTTC. This rearrangement joins TRBV18 to TRBJ2-7; D not certain. This CDR3 has 12 amino acids. Trimming left V 2 bases short and J 4 bases short, with 6 bases between. The germline CDR1 and CDR2 sequences are KGHSH and LQKENI.

This chain uses TRBV6-2 or TRBV6-3 with TRBJ2-5; the match to TRBD2 covers 11 bases. Germline trimming cut 5 bases from V and 5 bases from J; bases unmatched to any gene: 19. The CDR3 runs to 19 residues. CDR1 and CDR2 (germline): MNHEY, SVGEGT. Here the CDR3 DNA reads TGTGCCAGCAGTGACCGGGGACTAGCGGCCCCTGGTTCTTCGGAGACCCAGTACTTC. Amino acid sequence: CASSDRGLAAPGSSETQYF.